Following are 9 T cell receptor beta chains from one sample sequenced in a study of blood T cell repertoires in COVID-19. Method: immunoSEQ multiplex PCR; TCRdb's copy keeps in-frame clones and lacks some. The sample includes about 220,000 clones, about four fifths of them seen just once. Sequenced: peripheral blood. The receptors stem from a woman in her 70s with acute or convalescent COVID-19.

The V and J genes are TRBV7-9 and TRBJ1-1; 7 nucleotides agree with TRBD1. There are 13 residues in the CDR3. Germline V lookup: CDR1 SEHNR, CDR2 FQNEAQ (reference sequence). J was trimmed by 11 bases and V by 1 base; bases with no gene match: 7. The CDR3 DNA follows: TGTGCCAGCAGCTTAGACGGACAGGCTAGCGCTTTCTTT. Encoded protein: CASSLDGQASAFF.

This clone has a single count. The chain carries TRBV4-2 and TRBJ1-5; the D gene is possibly TRBD1 (5 bases). V was clipped by 6 bases and J by 0 bases, with 12 bases between them. Germline V lookup: CDR1 LGHNA, CDR2 YNFKEQ. This CDR3 is built from 15 residues. The CDR3 nucleotides read TGTGCCAGCAGTCCCATGACAGATAGCAATCAGCCCCAGCATTTT. It yields the protein CASSPMTDSNQPQHF.

About this clone: Other DNA variants within this sample encode the same CDR3. This chain links TRBV7-2 with TRBJ2-7; D not certain. The CDR3 totals 11 residues. Germline V gives CDR1 SGHTA, CDR2 FQGNSA. Trimming left V 7 bases short and J 0 bases short, with 4 bases between. The CDR3 reads CASTSSYEQYF. The CDR3 DNA reads as TGTGCCAGCACCAGCTCCTACGAGCAGTACTTC.

The chain is built from TRBV5-1 and TRBJ2-2; TRBD2 might be the D (5 bases). V was pared by 1 base and J by 6 bases, with 10 bases between. This CDR3 contains 14 residues. Germline V lookup: CDR1 SGHRS, CDR2 YFSETQ. The CDR3 sequence: CASSLNGNPGELFF. The CDR3 nucleotides are TGCGCCAGCAGCTTGAACGGGAATCCCGGGGAGCTGTTTTTT.

This clone was seen a few times. The rearrangement joins TRBV29-1 to TRBJ2-1; 8 bases map to TRBD2. CDR1 SQVTM and CDR2 ANQGSEA come from the germline V gene. Trimming took 4 bases from V and 0 from J; bases not matched to a gene: 8. CDR3 length equals 16 residues. CDR3 coding DNA: TGCAGCGTTGCCCAACCCCGGGGGGGCTCCTACAATGAGCAGTTCTTC. It codes for CSVAQPRGGSYNEQFF.

The rearrangement links TRBV15 to TRBJ1-5, with D possibly matching TRBD1 (6 bases). Trimming took off 0 bases at V and 3 bases at J, with 15 bases between the two ends. CDR1 is LNHNV and CDR2 is YYDKDF in the germline V gene (reference sequence). This CDR3 contains 17 residues. As DNA, the CDR3 is TGTGCCACCAGCAGAGAGAGCCGGACAGAGGCCAATCAGCCCCAGCATTTT. It yields the protein CATSRESRTEANQPQHF.

The chain has TRBV30 and TRBJ2-2, with 7 positions matching TRBD1. CDR1 and CDR2 (germline): GTSNPN, SVGIG (reference sequence). The CDR3 is 14 residues long. The V and J ends lost 3 bases and 7 bases, in that order; junction bases with no gene match: 8. CDR3 amino acids: CAWRSGGVNGELFF. CDR3 DNA: TGTGCCTGGAGGTCAGGGGGAGTGAACGGGGAGCTGTTTTTT.

This clone appeared a single time. V and J are TRBV6-5 and TRBJ1-5; tentatively, D is TRBD1 (5 bases). Germline CDR1 MNHEY, CDR2 SVGAGI. This CDR3 is 13 amino acids long. Trimming removed 7 bases from V and 6 bases from J, with 13 bases in between. The DNA of the CDR3 is TGTGCCAGCACCTCAGGAGGGGTTCAGCCCCAGCATTTT. Encoded protein: CASTSGGVQPQHF.

J is TRBJ2-3 and V is TRBV5-1; TRBD2 matches at 9 bases. V gave up 5 bases and J gave up 2 bases; unmatched junction bases: 3. This CDR3 contains 14 residues. Germline CDR1 and CDR2: SGHRS and YFSETQ. DNA of the CDR3: TGCGCCAGCAGGAGCGGGGGGACCACAGATACGCAGTATTTT. It codes for CASRSGGTTDTQYF.